This T cell receptor (beta chain) derives from a study of T-cell memory formation after mild COVID-19. 5'RACE primed from the constant segment yielded TCR alpha and TCR beta cDNA libraries bearing sample barcodes and UMIs. From the 5' RACE reads, TCRdb called clonotypes with MiXCR, one entry per CDR3 protein. The sample consists of approximately 260,000 distinct CDR3 sequences, 16% of them appearing once. This clonotype was seen only a few times. CDR1 is SEHNR and CDR2 is FQNEAQ in the germline V gene (reference sequence). After removal of 3 bases from V and 5 bases from J, the junction contained 4 bases not matched to a gene. The CDR3 has 14 amino acids.

This TCR came from a man aged 18 to 30 who had mild COVID-19 (a few samples of this study predate the infection). Cell type and time point are not known. This chain uses TRBV7-9 with TRBJ1-2; 9 positions agree with TRBD1. The sequencing input was PBMCs or a T cell subset sorted from them (not recorded which). CDR3 coding DNA: TGTGCCAGCAGCTTTGGGACAGGGAAGTATGGCTACACCTTC. Translating it yields CASSFGTGKYGYTF.